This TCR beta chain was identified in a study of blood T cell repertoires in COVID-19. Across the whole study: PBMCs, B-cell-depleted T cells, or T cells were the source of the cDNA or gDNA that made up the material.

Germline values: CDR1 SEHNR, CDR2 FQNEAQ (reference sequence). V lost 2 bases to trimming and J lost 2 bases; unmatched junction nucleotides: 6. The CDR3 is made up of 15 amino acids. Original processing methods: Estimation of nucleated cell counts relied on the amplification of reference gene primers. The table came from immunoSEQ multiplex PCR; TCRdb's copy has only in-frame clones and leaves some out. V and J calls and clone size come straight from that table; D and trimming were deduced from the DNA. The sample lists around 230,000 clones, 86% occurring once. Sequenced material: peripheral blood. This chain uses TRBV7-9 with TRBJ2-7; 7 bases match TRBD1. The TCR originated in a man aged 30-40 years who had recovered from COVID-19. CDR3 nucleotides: TGTGCCAGCAGCTTAACAAGACAGGGCCCCTACGAGCAGTACTTC. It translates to CASSLTRQGPYEQYF.